This TCR beta chain emerged from a study of lymphopenia after photon versus proton radiotherapy. Per the germline V gene, CDR1 is SSHAT and CDR2 is FNYEAQ (reference sequence). J gave up 2 bases and V 7 bases, and 22 bases lay outside the gene matches. This CDR3 is built from 19 residues. Comment on this clone: Antigen unknown.

Assay used: immunoSEQ multiplex PCR; TCRdb lists only in-frame clones, some missing. Of roughly 14,000 clones listed, about nine tenths are singletons. General study findings and limits: After the lymphocyte nadir, photon-treated repertoires showed oligoclonal expansion, especially of CD8+ Temra cells.

The TCR comes from a man aged 70 or older with pancreatic cancer. The specimen comprised peripheral blood, sampled from a patient treated with proton-based radiotherapy. The gene calls are TRBV7-7 and TRBJ2-7, with 8 bases aligning to TRBD1. CDR3 protein: CASTFEDREAISGPYEQYF. The CDR3 coding sequence is TGTGCCAGCACTTTCGAGGACAGGGAGGCCATCTCGGGACCCTACGAGCAGTACTTC.